The source of this TCR beta chain is a study of blood T cells in healthy people across ages. The V and J ends lost 5 bases and 6 bases respectively, with 13 bases between them. This CDR3 is built from 13 residues. The use of a sample-barcoded 5' primer and a J-beta primer mix characterized a second PCR of roughly 6 to 11 cycles. A single record per CDR3 protein comes from TCRdb applying MiXCR to the 5' RACE reads. The table includes hundreds of thousands of distinct CDR3 sequences, around three fifths detected once. Findings of the study overall: Fewer expanded clones and more diversity marked long-lived versus aged donors. CMV infection status of these donors was not known. Estimated diversity across one million T cells was deemed an underestimate.

To note about this clonotype: Its antigen is not known.

The rearrangement uses TRBV12-3 or TRBV12-4 and TRBJ1-2; D is unresolved. The sequence came from a man in his forties or fifties in good health. Sample: blood. DNA of the CDR3: TGTGCCAGCAGTCTCATTAGTGGAAATGGCTACACCTTC. It yields the protein CASSLISGNGYTF.